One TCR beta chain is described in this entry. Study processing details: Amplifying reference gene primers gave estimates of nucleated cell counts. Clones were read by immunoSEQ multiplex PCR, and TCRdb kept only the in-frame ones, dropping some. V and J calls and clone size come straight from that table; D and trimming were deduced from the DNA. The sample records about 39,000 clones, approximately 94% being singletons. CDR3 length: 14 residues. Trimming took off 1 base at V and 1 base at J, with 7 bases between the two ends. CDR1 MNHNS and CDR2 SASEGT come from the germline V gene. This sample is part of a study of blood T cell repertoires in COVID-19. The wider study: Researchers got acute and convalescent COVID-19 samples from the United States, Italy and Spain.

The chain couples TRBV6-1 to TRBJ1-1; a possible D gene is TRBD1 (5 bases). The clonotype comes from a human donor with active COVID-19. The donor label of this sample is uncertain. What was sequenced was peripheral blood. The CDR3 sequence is CASSEVDKNTEAFF. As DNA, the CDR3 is TGTGCCAGCAGTGAAGTGGACAAGAACACTGAAGCTTTCTTT.